One sample yielded the 19 T cell receptor beta chains listed below, sequenced in a study of vaccination and CD4 T cells after COVID-19. Documented treatment: approximately 10-day PBMC culture with coronavirus spike peptide pools or control peptides (ViraFEST assay). The unexposed donor provided CD4+ T cells, which were taken before the COVID-19 pandemic (2011-2018). Their recognized antigens are unknown. With the Oncomine TCR Beta short-read assay, DNA from cultured CD4+ T cells was sequenced. Genomic DNA was taken out of cultured CD4+ T cells by extraction. One entry per CDR3 protein results from TCRdb running MiXCR on the PCR reads. The profile shows more than 10,000 distinct CDR3 sequences, roughly 32% of them singletons. The specimen sequenced was CD4+ T cells from blood, cultured in vitro. The receptors stem from a human donor in good health.

This clonotype has a handful of counts. The chain couples TRBV10-3 to TRBJ2-7, with D tentatively TRBD1 (6 bases). The CDR3 length is 13 residues. V was shortened by 6 bases and J by 3 bases, with 12 bases between the two germline ends. Germline CDR1 reads ENHRY; CDR2 reads SYGVKD. The CDR3 nucleotides read TGTGCCATCAGCGCCGGGACATACTACGAGCAGTACTTC. It is translated as CAISAGTYYEQYF.

This clonotype was recorded a few times. The chain carries TRBV28 and TRBJ1-1; no clear D gene. This CDR3 region has 13 residues. Germline assignment: CDR1 MDHEN and CDR2 SYDVKM. Trimming pared 4 bases from V and 1 base from J, leaving 7 bases between. CDR3 nucleotides: TGTGCCAGCAGTTCCTACAGGAACACTGAAGCTTTCTTT. It translates to CASSSYRNTEAFF.

The genes are TRBV6-2 or TRBV6-3 and TRBJ2-3; 7 bases match TRBD2. The trim removed 4 bases at V and 4 bases at J, leaving 11 bases unmatched. Germline loops: CDR1 MNHEY, CDR2 SVGEGT. The CDR3 is 16 amino acids. CDR3 amino acids: CASSWGTGLSSDTQYF. The CDR3 nucleotides read TGTGCCAGCAGTTGGGGGACGGGACTAAGTTCAGATACGCAGTATTTT.

The V call is TRBV29-1, the J call TRBJ2-3, with no clear D. The CDR3 has 13 amino acids. CDR1 is SQVTM, CDR2 ANQGSEA, per germline. Trimming left V 3 bases short and J 5 bases short, with 12 bases between. CDR3 amino acids: CSVDGRAEDTQYF. Written as DNA, the CDR3 is TGCAGCGTTGACGGTCGGGCAGAAGATACGCAGTATTTT.

This clonotype has only a few counts. The rearrangement links TRBV20-1 to TRBJ1-1; D may be TRBD1 (5 bases). Germline V gene data show CDR1 as DFQATT and CDR2 as SNEGSKA (reference sequence). Trimming took off 1 base at V and 2 bases at J, with 8 bases between the two ends. This CDR3 contains 13 residues. The CDR3 region has the DNA TGCAGTGCTAGAGTGACAGTTAACACTGAAGCTTTCTTT. Encoded protein: CSARVTVNTEAFF.

This clonotype is medium-sized by share. J is TRBJ2-5 and V is TRBV24-1; D gene uncertain. Germline V gene sequence: CDR1 KGHDR, CDR2 SFDVKD. V was shortened by 3 bases and J by 1 base, with 8 bases between the two germline ends. This CDR3 has 14 amino acids. The CDR3 sequence: CATSDLFAQETQYF. The CDR3 coding sequence is TGTGCCACCAGTGATCTGTTCGCCCAAGAGACCCAGTACTTC.

V gene TRBV7-6 combines with J gene TRBJ2-3; a possible D gene is TRBD2 (5 bases). Germline V lookup: CDR1 SGHVS, CDR2 FNYEAQ. The CDR3 covers 14 residues. V lost 1 base to trimming and J lost 3 bases, with 8 bases between them. CDR3 in amino acids: CASSLGVATDTQYF. In nucleotides, the CDR3 is TGTGCCAGCAGCTTAGGAGTAGCGACAGATACGCAGTATTTT.

This clonotype was counted only a few times. This chain's CDR3 is CSASDSLPYEQYF. The DNA of the CDR3 is TGCAGTGCCAGCGACAGTTTACCCTACGAGCAGTACTTC. The chain carries TRBV20-1 and TRBJ2-7; D might be TRBD1 (5 bases). CDR1 and CDR2 (germline): DFQATT, SNEGSKA (reference sequence). Trimming pared 6 bases from V and 2 bases from J, leaving 14 bases between. The CDR3 is 13 amino acids.

J is TRBJ2-3 and V is TRBV7-9; D is undetermined. V was clipped by 4 bases and J by 1 base, with 3 bases between them. The CDR3 spans 12 residues. Germline CDR1 SEHNR, CDR2 FQNEAQ (reference sequence). CDR3 nucleotide sequence: TGTGCCAGCAGCTCCCGCACAGATACGCAGTATTTT. Its protein is CASSSRTDTQYF.

This rearrangement joins TRBV7-9 to TRBJ2-6; D possibly uses TRBD1 or TRBD2 (6 bases each). Germline CDR1 SEHNR, CDR2 FQNEAQ (reference sequence). The CDR3 covers 17 residues. Trimming took 0 bases from V and 2 from J, leaving 11 bases between them. The CDR3: CASSLALGGAGANVLTF. For the CDR3, the DNA is TGTGCCAGCAGCTTAGCATTGGGGGGCGCTGGGGCCAACGTCCTGACTTTC.

This clonotype turned up a few times. The gene calls are TRBV20-1 and TRBJ1-3; no clear D. The CDR3 covers 15 residues. V was shortened by 1 base and J by 0 bases, with 10 bases between the two germline ends. CDR1 DFQATT and CDR2 SNEGSKA come from the germline V gene (reference sequence). CDR3 nucleotide sequence: TGCAGTGCTAGAGGGGGAACAAGCTCTGGAAACACCATATATTTT. This translates into CSARGGTSSGNTIYF.

The chain joins TRBV7-8 to TRBJ2-7; 7 bases map to TRBD2. The length of the CDR3 is 17 residues. Germline V gene lookup returns CDR1 SGHVS and CDR2 FQNEAQ. Unmatched junction bases numbered 12, after V lost 0 bases and J lost 4 bases. The CDR3 loop is CASSLAPRLAVGYEQYF. DNA of the CDR3: TGTGCCAGCAGCTTAGCCCCCCGTCTAGCGGTAGGATACGAGCAGTACTTC.

The chain uses TRBV20-1 and TRBJ1-5; TRBD1 aligns across 8 bases. The CDR3 has 13 amino acids. Per the germline V gene, CDR1 is DFQATT and CDR2 is SNEGSKA (reference sequence). After removal of 6 bases from V and 5 bases from J, the junction contained 6 bases not matched to a gene. The CDR3 nucleotides are TGCAGTGCGTTACAGGGGGGAGATCAGCCCCAGCATTTT. It yields the protein CSALQGGDQPQHF.

The chain links TRBV7-2 to TRBJ2-2; D is unclear. The CDR3 has 14 amino acids. The germline gives CDR1 SGHTA, CDR2 FQGNSA. The V gene lost 5 bases and the J gene lost 7 bases, with 14 bases spanning the gap. The CDR3 coding sequence is TGTGCCAGCAGCCAATACCTGGCGCTCGGGGAGCTGTTTTTT. Translation: CASSQYLALGELFF.

The chain couples TRBV7-2 to TRBJ2-5; 9 positions match TRBD2. The CDR3 covers 16 residues. J was trimmed by 5 bases and V by 2 bases; bases with no gene match: 9. CDR1 is SGHTA and CDR2 is FQGNSA in the germline V gene. This CDR3 is CASSLHGGRAGETQYF. The CDR3 bases are TGTGCCAGCAGCTTACATGGCGGGAGGGCCGGGGAGACCCAGTACTTC.

The V gene is TRBV28, the J gene TRBJ2-2; no definite D call. Germline V gene sequence: CDR1 MDHEN, CDR2 SYDVKM. The CDR3 spans 12 residues. V was pared by 2 bases and J by 7 bases, with 5 bases between. The CDR3 loop is CASSLRIGELFF. The CDR3, as DNA: TGTGCCAGCAGTTTAAGGATCGGGGAGCTGTTTTTT.

A few counts support this clonotype. The genes are TRBV6-2 or TRBV6-3 and TRBJ1-1, with D unclear. Germline V gene lookup returns CDR1 MNHEY and CDR2 SVGEGT. V lost 6 bases and J lost 1, with 12 bases in between. The CDR3 is 14 amino acids. CDR3 DNA sequence: TGTGCCAGCAGCCTAAGGGCCGAGAACACTGAAGCTTTCTTT. Protein sequence: CASSLRAENTEAFF.

CDR3 nucleotides: TGTGCCAGCAGAGCTAGCACAGATACGCAGTATTTT. The encoded protein is CASRASTDTQYF. The V call is TRBV2, the J call TRBJ2-3; D is unresolved. The CDR3 has 12 amino acids. Trimming removed 6 bases at V and 0 bases at J, with 4 bases between. Germline CDR1 is SNHLY and CDR2 is FYNNEI.

The chain carries TRBV7-9 and TRBJ1-2; D is uncertain. Between the trimmed V and J ends, which lost 5 bases and 1 base, there was a span of 8 bases. Germline V gene lookup returns CDR1 SEHNR and CDR2 FQNEAQ (reference sequence). This CDR3 is 13 amino acids long. CDR3 amino acids: CASSPVVNYGYTF. In DNA, the CDR3 is TGTGCCAGCAGCCCTGTGGTTAACTATGGCTACACCTTC.